These 24 T cell receptor beta chains were sequenced from one sample in a study of early T cells in non-severe SARS-CoV-2 infection. A single record per CDR3 protein comes from TCRdb applying MiXCR to the 5' RACE reads. The table shows 42,000 or so distinct CDR3 sequences, with 11% occurring only once. The sample consisted of whole blood. The source is an adult who was a healthcare worker with PCR-confirmed SARS-CoV-2 infection or an uninfected control (not recorded which).

This clonotype was counted ten times or more. V gene TRBV11-2 combines with J gene TRBJ2-5, with 7 bases identical to TRBD2. CDR3 length: 15 residues. Per the germline V gene, CDR1 is SGHAT and CDR2 is FQNNGV. After removal of 1 base from V and 4 bases from J, the junction contained 6 bases not matched to a gene. CDR3: CASSLGGGPGETQYF. For the CDR3, the DNA is TGTGCCAGCAGCTTAGGGGGAGGGCCGGGAGAGACCCAGTACTTC. Drawing the rest from reference TRBV11-2 and TRBJ2-5, the complete variable domain is EAGVAQSPRYKIIEKRQSVAFWCNPISGHATLYWYQQILGQGPKLLIQFQNNGVVDDSQLPKDRFSAERLKGVDSTLKIQPAKLEDSAVYLCASSLGGGPGETQYFGPGTRLLVL.

This clonotype has ten or more counts. This chain joins TRBV5-1 and TRBJ2-2, with D perhaps TRBD1 (6 bases). This CDR3 has 15 residues. V dropped 2 bases and J dropped 0 bases, with 8 bases sitting between them. Germline values: CDR1 SGHRS, CDR2 YFSETQ. This chain's CDR3 is CASSLGTPNTGELFF. The DNA of the CDR3 is TGCGCCAGCAGCTTAGGGACACCGAACACCGGGGAGCTGTTTTTT.

This clonotype was seen only a few times. The chain joins TRBV12-3 or TRBV12-4 to TRBJ2-1; 14 nucleotides match TRBD2. With V trimmed by 10 bases and J by 5 bases, 7 bases remained unmatched. The CDR3 covers 15 residues. This CDR3 reads CATGTSGSIHNEQFF. DNA for the CDR3: TGTGCCACCGGGACTAGCGGGAGCATCCACAATGAGCAGTTCTTC.

Ten or more counts support this clonotype. The chain recombines TRBV6-6 with TRBJ2-5; unclear D gene. Germline loops: CDR1 MNHNY, CDR2 SVGAGI (reference sequence). V was trimmed by 0 bases and J by 2 bases, leaving 1 base between them. CDR3 length: 12 amino acids. CDR3 coding DNA: TGTGCCAGCAGTTACTCGCAAGAGACCCAGTACTTC. This sequence encodes CASSYSQETQYF.

This clonotype came up a few times. The chain recombines TRBV12-3 or TRBV12-4 with TRBJ1-1; 12 bases agree with TRBD1. With 6 bases clipped from V and 8 bases from J, the junction kept 4 bases outside the gene matches. CDR3 size: 13 residues. CDR3 in amino acids: CASRAGQGAEAFF. CDR3 in DNA: TGTGCCAGCAGAGCGGGACAGGGGGCGGAAGCTTTCTTT.

This clonotype has at least ten counts. The rearrangement uses TRBV18 and TRBJ1-1; tentatively, D is TRBD1 (5 bases). The germline V and J ends were trimmed by 0 bases and 1 base, with 9 bases remaining between them. The CDR3 runs to 15 residues. CDR1 KGHSH and CDR2 LQKENI come from the germline V gene. CDR3 bases: TGTGCCAGCTCACCACCCGGGACGGGGAACACTGAAGCTTTCTTT. As protein: CASSPPGTGNTEAFF. The whole variable domain, remainder taken from reference TRBV18 and TRBJ1-1, is NAGVMQNPRHLVRRRGQEARLRCSPMKGHSHVYWYRQLPEEGLKFMVYLQKENIIDESGMPKERFSAEFPKEGPSILRIQQVVRGDSAAYFCASSPPGTGNTEAFFGQGTRLTVV.

The chain links TRBV7-9 to TRBJ2-5, with D possibly being TRBD2 (6 bases). The germline V gene encodes CDR1 SEHNR and CDR2 FQNEAQ (reference sequence). V was trimmed by 6 bases and J by 7 bases, leaving 27 bases between them. The CDR3 has 17 residues. The CDR3 bases are TGTGCCAGCAGTCGCGGAAGGGCCCTACGGGGGTTGGGGACCCAGTACTTC. It specifies CASSRGRALRGLGTQYF.

This clonotype appeared a few times. This sequence joins TRBV29-1 and TRBJ2-5; 7 bases map to TRBD1. Unmatched junction bases numbered 10, after V lost 6 bases and J lost 12 bases. CDR3 size: 11 residues. The germline V gene has CDR1 SQVTM and CDR2 ANQGSEA. CDR3 nucleotide sequence: TGCAGCGTGCAAATCTCAGGGGGAGAGTACTTC. Its protein is CSVQISGGEYF.

This clonotype came up a few times. J is TRBJ2-7 and V is TRBV28; TRBD2 matches at 15 bases. The CDR3 loop spans 18 amino acids. The V gene's germline CDR1 is MDHEN and CDR2 SYDVKM. V shed 2 bases and J 0 bases; nucleotides not matched to a gene: 5. The CDR3 DNA sequence: TGTGCCAGCAGTTTAGCCGGACTAGCGGGAGGGCCCTCCTACGAGCAGTACTTC. It translates to CASSLAGLAGGPSYEQYF. Complete variable domain (other parts from reference TRBV28 and TRBJ2-7): DVKVTQSSRYLVKRTGEKVFLECVQDMDHENMFWYRQDPGLGLRLIYFSYDVKMKEKGDIPEGYSVSREKKERFSLILESASTNQTSMYLCASSLAGLAGGPSYEQYFGPGTRLTVT.

The genes are TRBV4-1 and TRBJ1-4; D not resolved. The germline V gene has CDR1 MGHRA and CDR2 YSYEKL. Deletions cut 2 bases from V and 8 bases from J, with 12 bases between. The CDR3 length is 14 residues. CDR3 nucleotides: TGCGCCAGCAGCCAACTTGCGGTTTTGGAAAAACTGTTTTTT. Protein: CASSQLAVLEKLFF.

This clonotype has a handful of counts. The rearrangement uses TRBV6-5 and TRBJ2-7, with no clear D. Germline CDR1 MNHEY, CDR2 SVGAGI. Trimming removed 2 bases at V and 0 bases at J, with 8 bases between. This CDR3 is 14 amino acids long. Here the CDR3 DNA reads TGTGCCAGCAGTTACGACCAAAGCTCCTACGAGCAGTACTTC. Encoded protein: CASSYDQSSYEQYF.

Ten or more counts support this clonotype. CDR3 amino acids: CASGQPTGELFF. The CDR3 DNA reads as TGTGCCAGCGGACAGCCCACCGGGGAGCTGTTTTTT. This chain links TRBV19 with TRBJ2-2; TRBD1 might be the D (6 bases). Germline V gene sequence: CDR1 LNHDA, CDR2 SQIVND (reference sequence). This CDR3 has 12 residues. V was trimmed by 9 bases and J by 4 bases, leaving 9 bases between them.

By sample share, this clonotype is medium-sized. The chain joins TRBV12-3 or TRBV12-4 to TRBJ2-1; no clear D gene. Trimming left V 7 bases short and J 8 bases short, with 9 bases between. This CDR3 is 11 amino acids long. The CDR3 loop is CASTLRYEQFF. In DNA form, the CDR3 reads TGTGCCAGCACCCTTAGGTATGAGCAGTTCTTC.

This clonotype was seen many times. V and J are TRBV5-1 and TRBJ2-7; TRBD2 matches at 8 bases. V dropped 3 bases and J dropped 7; count of bases not matched to a gene: 3. This CDR3 has 12 amino acids. The germline gives CDR1 SGHRS, CDR2 YFSETQ. The CDR3 region has the DNA TGCGCCAGCAGCTATGAGCGGGGGGAGCAGTACTTC. Encoded protein: CASSYERGEQYF.

This clonotype was picked up a small number of times. This chain connects TRBV28 to TRBJ1-2, with a weak D call TRBD1 (5 bases). V was shortened by 7 bases and J by 2 bases, with 8 bases between the two germline ends. Germline assignment: CDR1 MDHEN and CDR2 SYDVKM. The CDR3 is 12 amino acids. CDR3 bases: TGTGCCAGCATCGGGACGAACTATGGCTACACCTTC. Its protein is CASIGTNYGYTF.

This clonotype came up many times. The chain joins TRBV6-2 or TRBV6-3 to TRBJ1-1; possibly TRBD1 for D (6 bases). The germline V gene has CDR1 MNHEY and CDR2 SVGEGT. This CDR3 is built from 12 residues. The V and J ends lost 6 bases and 5 bases respectively, with 10 bases between them. CDR3 protein: CASSTGSTEAFF. The CDR3 nucleotides read TGTGCCAGCAGCACAGGGAGTACTGAAGCTTTCTTT.

In its sample, this clonotype was seen many times. The V and J genes are TRBV7-8 and TRBJ1-4, with D perhaps matching TRBD1 (6 bases). Trimming removed 4 bases at V and 6 bases at J, with 12 bases between. The CDR3 covers 14 residues. Germline CDR1 SGHVS, CDR2 FQNEAQ. CDR3 in amino acids: CASSSTGQDEKLFF. CDR3 sequence (DNA): TGTGCCAGCAGCTCGACAGGCCAGGATGAAAAACTGTTTTTT.

This clonotype appeared many times. The chain couples TRBV7-6 to TRBJ1-3; 7 nucleotides agree with TRBD1. CDR1 and CDR2 (germline): SGHVS, FNYEAQ. The CDR3 sequence is 17 residues long. Trimming removed 5 bases from V and 0 bases from J; junction bases left unmatched: 10. The CDR3 DNA reads as TGTGCCAGCAGCATGCGGACAGGAGCGAACTCTGGAAACACCATATATTTT. As protein: CASSMRTGANSGNTIYF.

Only a few counts were recorded for this clonotype. The chain employs TRBV6-2 or TRBV6-3 and TRBJ1-1, with D perhaps TRBD1 (6 bases). This CDR3 comprises 14 residues. Looked up from germline, CDR1 is MNHEY and CDR2 is SVGEGT. V dropped 7 bases and J dropped 10 bases, with 22 bases sitting between them. CDR3 amino acids: CASIANRPGARAFF. The CDR3 DNA sequence: TGTGCCAGCATCGCTAATCGTCCGGGGGCGCGAGCTTTCTTT.

The rearrangement joins TRBV29-1 to TRBJ1-1; D perhaps matches TRBD1 (6 bases). Per the germline V gene, CDR1 is SQVTM and CDR2 is ANQGSEA. This CDR3 has 13 amino acids. Trimming removed 3 bases at V and 4 bases at J, with 12 bases between. The CDR3 DNA sequence: TGCAGCGTTGACGGTGGAGGGGGCACTGAAGCTTTCTTT. Protein sequence: CSVDGGGGTEAFF.

This clonotype was observed a handful of times. The rearrangement links TRBV27 to TRBJ2-1, with a weak D call TRBD1 (5 bases). With 7 bases removed from V and 8 bases from J, the gap between germline ends came to 9 bases. Germline assignment: CDR1 MNHEY and CDR2 SMNVEV (reference sequence). The CDR3 is made up of 11 amino acids. Here the CDR3 reads CASTAGHEQFF. The CDR3 nucleotides are TGTGCCAGCACCGCAGGGCATGAGCAGTTCTTC.

The chain uses TRBV20-1 and TRBJ2-5, with TRBD2 matching over 12 bases. This CDR3 is built from 16 residues. The junction had 6 bases not matched to a gene; V was cut back by 2 bases and J by 2 bases. Germline CDR1 is DFQATT and CDR2 is SNEGSKA (reference sequence). The CDR3 DNA follows: TGCAGTGCTAGACCTCTAGCGGGAGGGGCACAAGAGACCCAGTACTTC. This encodes CSARPLAGGAQETQYF.

This clonotype has ten or more counts. This chain's CDR3 is CASSLDRRREQYF. The DNA of the CDR3 is TGTGCCAGCAGCCTGGACAGAAGGCGAGAGCAGTACTTC. The V gene is TRBV5-4, the J gene TRBJ2-7; TRBD1 might be the D (6 bases). The V gene's germline CDR1 is SGHNT and CDR2 YYREEE (reference sequence). CDR3 size: 13 residues. Trimming left V 4 bases short and J 7 bases short, with 15 bases between.

This clonotype appeared a few times. This rearrangement joins TRBV20-1 to TRBJ1-5; D is uncertain. Trimming cost V 4 bases and J 0 bases, with 4 bases left between them. Germline CDR1 and CDR2: DFQATT and SNEGSKA (reference sequence). This CDR3 has 12 amino acids. This chain's CDR3 is CSATDSNQPQHF. The CDR3 DNA reads as TGCAGTGCTACCGATAGCAATCAGCCCCAGCATTTT.